One sample yielded the 16 T cell receptor beta chains listed below, sequenced in a study of beta chain features in type 1 diabetes. General study points: A moderate, significant TCRB CDR3 shortening appeared in type 1 diabetes across four CD4+ subsets.

These TCRs' antigens remain unknown. The entirety of the isolated RNA underwent reverse transcription, so expressed TCRB transcripts were sequenced. Clones were read by immunoSEQ multiplex PCR, and TCRdb kept only the in-frame ones, dropping some. The table lists about 640,000 clones, 12% of them singletons, with 0.095% to 0.15% in the top ten. Sequencing used naive CD4+ T cells from blood. The origin of the receptors is a man aged 30-40 years with type 1 diabetes.

Notes on this clone: The same CDR3 is also encoded by other DNA sequences in this sample. This rearrangement joins TRBV20-1 to TRBJ2-5; D remains unclear. Germline values: CDR1 DFQATT, CDR2 SNEGSKA (reference sequence). V lost 6 bases to trimming and J lost 5 bases, with 7 bases between them. The CDR3 is 10 amino acids. The CDR3 loop reads CSALRETQYF. DNA for the CDR3: TGCAGTGCACTAAGGGAGACCCAGTACTTC.

A few counts support this clone. The chain is built from TRBV28 and TRBJ2-3, with TRBD1 matching over 7 bases. CDR1 is MDHEN, CDR2 SYDVKM, per germline. This CDR3 is 15 amino acids long. Trimming took 6 bases from V and 0 from J; bases not matched to a gene: 6. This CDR3 reads CASSGPGQSTDTQYF. DNA for the CDR3: TGTGCCAGCAGCGGACCGGGACAGAGCACAGATACGCAGTATTTT.

This clone came up a few times. This sequence joins TRBV2 and TRBJ1-3; possible D gene TRBD1, 6 bases. Trimming left V 2 bases short and J 2 bases short, with 7 bases between. The CDR3 loop spans 14 amino acids. The V gene's germline CDR1 is SNHLY and CDR2 FYNNEI. CDR3 DNA sequence: TGTGCCAGCAGTGAAAACAGGGCTGGAAACACCATATATTTT. It yields the protein CASSENRAGNTIYF.

The V gene is TRBV5-1, the J gene TRBJ2-1; TRBD2 aligns across 7 bases. The V and J ends lost 6 bases and 7 bases, in that order; junction bases with no gene match: 7. The CDR3 totals 13 residues. Germline CDR1 is SGHRS and CDR2 is YFSETQ. The CDR3 nucleotides read TGCGCCAGCACCCGGGGGGAGGCTAATGAGCAGTTCTTC. This gives the protein CASTRGEANEQFF.

This chain joins TRBV6-6 and TRBJ1-4; 8 bases map to TRBD1. Trimming removed 6 bases from V and 7 bases from J; junction bases left unmatched: 10. The CDR3 consists of 15 residues. The germline gives CDR1 MNHNY, CDR2 SVGAGI (reference sequence). CDR3 coding DNA: TGTGCCAGCAGATCGGAGACCGGGACAGGTGAAAAACTGTTTTTT. This translates into CASRSETGTGEKLFF.

The V gene is TRBV9, the J gene TRBJ2-7; D not resolved. The CDR3 contains 14 residues. Germline V gives CDR1 SGDLS, CDR2 YYNGEE. V lost 0 bases to trimming and J lost 3 bases, with 10 bases between them. The CDR3 coding sequence is TGTGCCAGCAGCGTAGAGGCAGGCCGCTACGAGCAGTACTTC. Amino acid sequence: CASSVEAGRYEQYF.

This clone has a handful of counts. CDR3: CASSLSDIQYF. The CDR3 DNA follows: TGTGCCAGCAGTTTGAGTGACATTCAGTACTTC. This chain joins TRBV28 and TRBJ2-4, with D unresolved. This CDR3 is built from 11 residues. Germline assignment: CDR1 MDHEN and CDR2 SYDVKM. V was cut by 3 bases and J by 8 bases, with 5 bases left in between.

V gene TRBV15 combines with J gene TRBJ1-2, with a possible D match to TRBD1 (6 bases). The CDR3 sequence is 12 residues long. CDR1 LNHNV and CDR2 YYDKDF come from the germline V gene (reference sequence). The V and J ends lost 0 bases and 13 bases respectively, with 12 bases between them. In DNA form, the CDR3 reads TGTGCCACCAGCAGAGATGGTAGGGGGATCACCTTC. Its protein is CATSRDGRGITF. Full variable domain (missing parts from reference TRBV15 and TRBJ1-2): DAMVIQNPRYQVTQFGKPVTLSCSQTLNHNVMYWYQQKSSQAPKLLFHYYDKDFNNEADTPDNFQSRRPNTSFCFLDIRSPGLGDTAMYLCATSRDGRGITFGSGTRLTVV.

A few counts support this clone. V usage is TRBV2 and J usage is TRBJ1-2, with D unclear. The germline V and J ends were trimmed by 2 bases and 8 bases, with 9 bases remaining between them. The germline V gene has CDR1 SNHLY and CDR2 FYNNEI. This CDR3 is 12 amino acids long. CDR3 bases: TGTGCCAGCAGTGAATCGGTCGGAGGCTACACCTTC. Its translation is CASSESVGGYTF.

The chain employs TRBV6-5 and TRBJ2-4, with D possibly matching TRBD2 (6 bases). The germline gives CDR1 MNHEY, CDR2 SVGAGI. The CDR3 length is 11 residues. Trimming stripped 6 bases from V and 14 bases from J, with 14 bases between. CDR3 residues: CASRGRREEYF. The DNA of the CDR3 is TGTGCCAGCAGGGGAAGAAGGGAGGAGTACTTC.

There are a few counts of this clone. This sequence joins TRBV6-6 and TRBJ2-7; D gene ambiguous. The CDR3 sequence is 13 residues long. Germline V lookup: CDR1 MNHNY, CDR2 SVGAGI (reference sequence). Trimming pared 8 bases from V and 2 bases from J, leaving 13 bases between. The CDR3 DNA is TGTGCCAGCGGGCAGTCCCTAGCCTACGAGCAGTACTTC. This encodes CASGQSLAYEQYF.

The chain couples TRBV7-2 to TRBJ2-5, with 8 bases that match TRBD1. CDR3 length: 15 amino acids. V lost 5 bases to trimming and J lost 4 bases; unmatched junction nucleotides: 9. From germline, CDR1 is SGHTA and CDR2 FQGNSA. The CDR3 region has the DNA TGTGCCAGCAGCCTGGACAGGGCTGGGGTAGAGACCCAGTACTTC. Its translation is CASSLDRAGVETQYF.

This clone was found a few times. The chain recombines TRBV2 with TRBJ1-3, with TRBD1 as a possible D gene (6 bases). In germline, CDR1 is SNHLY, CDR2 FYNNEI. This CDR3 contains 15 residues. Trimming removed 2 bases at V and 1 base at J, with 9 bases between. CDR3 nucleotides: TGTGCCAGCAGTGAATTAACAGGGTCTGGAAACACCATATATTTT. Translated: CASSELTGSGNTIYF.

This clone turned up a few times. This rearrangement joins TRBV20-1 to TRBJ2-1; D is unresolved. CDR1 and CDR2 (germline): DFQATT, SNEGSKA (reference sequence). The ends were cut back, 4 bases at V and 7 bases at J, with 5 bases in the middle. The CDR3 runs to 10 residues. As DNA, the CDR3 is TGCAGTGCTAAAGCAAATGAGCAGTTCTTC. As protein: CSAKANEQFF.

This clone was found a few times. The chain uses TRBV5-4 and TRBJ2-3; TRBD2 matches 8 bases. The germline V gene has CDR1 SGHNT and CDR2 YYREEE (reference sequence). The CDR3 has 16 amino acids. V dropped 4 bases and J dropped 2; count of bases not matched to a gene: 9. CDR3 sequence (DNA): TGTGCCAGCAGCCCTCCCGGTAGCGGGGCCACAGATACGCAGTATTTT. Its translation: CASSPPGSGATDTQYF.

This clone was picked up a small number of times. This CDR3 is CASSQRQGGPGANVLTF. CDR3 coding DNA: TGTGCCAGCAGCCAACGACAGGGTGGGCCCGGGGCCAACGTCCTGACTTTC. The chain employs TRBV9 and TRBJ2-6, with TRBD1 matching over 7 bases. Germline V gene data show CDR1 as SGDLS and CDR2 as YYNGEE. V dropped 4 bases and J dropped 4; count of bases not matched to a gene: 11. The CDR3 is 17 residues long.